This entry lists 19 T cell receptor beta chains sequenced from one sample in a study of blood T cell repertoires in COVID-19 (dated by TCRdb to the early 2020s). Libraries were constructed by the immunoSEQ multiplex PCR assay. TCRdb holds this immuneACCESS table with in-frame rearrangements only. Some clones are missing; in checked studies, unresolved V genes explain under half, and the rest has no known cause. The sample data list 130,000 or so clones, and more than 60% of these were observed just once. The ten largest clones add up to about 2.2% of the sample. Material for sequencing was peripheral blood. The receptors shown here come from a woman between 65 and 79 years old with acute or convalescent COVID-19.

This chain links TRBV5-4 with TRBJ2-6, with D unclear. With 4 bases removed from V and 4 bases from J, the gap between germline ends came to 9 bases. Germline V gene data show CDR1 as SGHNT and CDR2 as YYREEE (reference sequence). This CDR3 spans 14 amino acids. The CDR3 spells CASSPELGANVLTF. In nucleotides, the CDR3 is TGTGCCAGCAGCCCCGAGCTCGGGGCCAACGTCCTGACTTTC. Filled out from reference TRBV5-4 and TRBJ2-6, the complete variable domain reads ETGVTQSPTHLIKTRGQQVTLRCSSQSGHNTVSWYQQALGQGPQFIFQYYREEENGRGNFPPRFSGLQFPNYSSELNVNALELDDSALYLCASSPELGANVLTFGAGSRLTVL.

V is TRBV10-2 and J is TRBJ2-3; 9 positions match TRBD2. Germline V gene lookup returns CDR1 WSHSY and CDR2 SAAADI. This CDR3 comprises 14 residues. The V segment lost 5 bases and the J segment 6 bases; nucleotides outside the gene matches: 6. The CDR3 DNA is TGCGCCAGCAGTAAGGTCGCGGGGGGGGATACGCAGTATTTT. This encodes CASSKVAGGDTQYF.

The chain couples TRBV4-3 to TRBJ1-3; TRBD1 is a possible D gene (6 bases). The V gene's germline CDR1 is LGHNA and CDR2 YSLEER. The V gene lost 1 base and the J gene lost 4 bases, with 11 bases spanning the gap. The CDR3 extends over 15 amino acids. This CDR3 reads CASSQGGGSGNTIYF. The CDR3 DNA follows: TGCGCCAGCAGCCAAGGGGGGGGCTCGGGAAACACCATATATTTT.

The chain links TRBV12-5 to TRBJ2-2; weak D call: TRBD2 (6 bases). V lost 0 bases, J lost 5 bases, and 22 bases lay in between. The CDR3 spans 19 residues. Germline V gives CDR1 LGHNT, CDR2 FRNRAP. Here the CDR3 reads CASGLVRGGSGEKTGELFF. In DNA, the CDR3 is TGTGCTAGTGGTTTGGTACGAGGCGGTAGCGGAGAGAAGACCGGGGAGCTGTTTTTT.

The gene calls are TRBV19 and TRBJ1-6; D may be TRBD1 (6 bases). V lost 5 bases and J 4 bases, leaving 18 bases between the germline ends. Germline V gene sequence: CDR1 LNHDA, CDR2 SQIVND (reference sequence). The CDR3 spans 17 residues. The CDR3 DNA sequence: TGTGCCAGTAGTCCCGGGGACAAAAAATTTTATAATTCACCCCTCCACTTT. The encoded protein is CASSPGDKKFYNSPLHF.

The chain carries TRBV6-2 or TRBV6-3 and TRBJ2-3; 10 nucleotides match TRBD1. Germline V gene sequence: CDR1 MNHEY, CDR2 SVGEGT. Losses at the gene ends were 6 bases for V and 3 bases for J; bases not matched to a gene: 18. This CDR3 is 19 amino acids long. The CDR3 spells CASSPTFVTGGRRTDTQYF. CDR3 DNA: TGTGCCAGCAGCCCAACCTTTGTGACAGGGGGCAGAAGAACAGATACGCAGTATTTT.

V usage is TRBV27 and J usage is TRBJ1-2, with 7 bases identical to TRBD1. Trimming took 2 bases from V and 8 from J; bases not matched to a gene: 11. The CDR3 runs to 15 residues. Germline V lookup: CDR1 MNHEY, CDR2 SMNVEV (reference sequence). Here the CDR3 reads CASSLRQGGAQGYTF. In DNA, the CDR3 is TGTGCCAGCAGTTTACGACAGGGTGGCGCTCAGGGCTACACCTTC.

The V and J genes are TRBV4-1 and TRBJ2-3; 14 positions match TRBD2. The CDR3 sequence is 17 residues long. CDR1 is MGHRA and CDR2 is YSYEKL in the germline V gene. V was pared by 3 bases and J by 5 bases, with 7 bases of the junction left unmatched. The CDR3 DNA sequence: TGCGCCAGCAGCCATACGAGACTAGCGGGGGGGGGAGATACGCAGTATTTT. Translation gives CASSHTRLAGGGDTQYF.

V is TRBV6-5 and J is TRBJ2-7, with D tentatively TRBD1 (5 bases). Trimming stripped 6 bases from V and 1 base from J, with 10 bases between. There are 13 residues in the CDR3. CDR1 is MNHEY, CDR2 SVGAGI, per germline. This CDR3 reads CASRTVFSYEQYF. The CDR3 nucleotides are TGTGCCAGCAGGACAGTTTTTTCCTACGAGCAGTACTTC.

This chain connects TRBV18 to TRBJ1-3; the match to TRBD1 covers 9 bases. Germline loops: CDR1 KGHSH, CDR2 LQKENI. This CDR3 has 16 amino acids. V lost 4 bases and J lost 0; bases outside the gene matches: 4. The DNA for the CDR3 is TGTGCCAGCTCACAGGGACAGGGTTCCTCTGGAAACACCATATATTTT. Translation gives CASSQGQGSSGNTIYF.

With regard to this clone: A single base separates this from a much larger clone, so it may be a read error. J is TRBJ2-2 and V is TRBV5-4; TRBD2 is a possible D gene (5 bases). The V end lost 2 bases, the J end lost 8 bases, and 7 bases lay between the germline ends. The CDR3 is 12 residues long. Germline-derived CDR1 and CDR2 are SGHNT and YYREEE (reference sequence). CDR3 nucleotide sequence: TGTGCCAGCAGCTTAGGAGGAGGGGAGCTGTTTTTT. It is translated as CASSLGGGELFF.

The DNA of the CDR3 is TGTGCCAGCAGCTTCACGGGGAAGCCTGAAGCTTTCTTT. As protein: CASSFTGKPEAFF. The chain employs TRBV7-8 and TRBJ1-1; D is ambiguous. The CDR3 extends over 13 amino acids. V shed 3 bases and J shed 6 bases, with 11 bases lying between them. The germline V gene encodes CDR1 SGHVS and CDR2 FQNEAQ.

This chain uses TRBV11-2 with TRBJ2-7; 7 nucleotides match TRBD1. Germline values: CDR1 SGHAT, CDR2 FQNNGV. This CDR3 is built from 14 residues. V lost 0 bases, J lost 2 bases, and 1 base stayed unmatched. In nucleotides, the CDR3 is TGTGCCAGCAGCTTAGAACAGGGGACCTACGAGCAGTACTTC. Translated: CASSLEQGTYEQYF.

The CDR3, as DNA: TGTGCCAGCAGGAATAGCGGGAGCCCCTACAATGAGCAGTTCTTC. Residues: CASRNSGSPYNEQFF. V gene TRBV7-2 combines with J gene TRBJ2-1, with TRBD2 matching 9 bases. J was trimmed by 2 bases and V by 6 bases; bases with no gene match: 5. The CDR3 covers 15 residues. The germline gives CDR1 SGHTA, CDR2 FQGNSA.

This chain uses TRBV28 with TRBJ2-4; D is possibly TRBD1 (6 bases). The CDR3 spans 15 residues. The germline V gene encodes CDR1 MDHEN and CDR2 SYDVKM. V lost 3 bases and J lost 2, with 11 bases in between. This chain's CDR3 is CASSFATGSKNIQYF. In DNA, the CDR3 is TGTGCCAGCAGTTTCGCTACAGGGTCCAAAAACATTCAGTACTTC.

The rearrangement joins TRBV19 to TRBJ2-7, with a possible D match to TRBD1 (5 bases). The CDR3 contains 15 residues. Trimming took 0 bases from V and 4 from J, leaving 13 bases between them. Germline loops: CDR1 LNHDA, CDR2 SQIVND (reference sequence). The CDR3 is CASSIDLRTQYEQYF. The CDR3 region has the DNA TGTGCCAGTAGTATAGATCTGAGGACACAATACGAGCAGTACTTC.

The rearrangement links TRBV9 to TRBJ2-2; TRBD1 matches 7 bases. Germline V gene sequence: CDR1 SGDLS, CDR2 YYNGEE. V was clipped by 3 bases and J by 6 bases; unmatched bases: 8. The CDR3 length is 15 residues. CDR3 region: CASSAQGIHAGELFF. CDR3 DNA sequence: TGTGCCAGCAGCGCACAGGGGATTCACGCCGGGGAGCTGTTTTTT.

The chain employs TRBV11-2 and TRBJ2-5; D unresolved. CDR3 size: 15 residues. V dropped 2 bases and J dropped 2 bases, with 12 bases sitting between them. Germline CDR1 SGHAT, CDR2 FQNNGV. The CDR3: CASSLSWSRQETQYF. The CDR3 DNA reads TGTGCCAGCAGCTTAAGTTGGAGTAGGCAAGAGACCCAGTACTTC.

V and J are TRBV15 and TRBJ2-1; 15 bases are shared with TRBD2. Losses at the gene ends were 1 base for V and 8 bases for J; bases not matched to a gene: 3. CDR3 size: 16 residues. Germline lookup yields CDR1 LNHNV and CDR2 YYDKDF (reference sequence). CDR3 protein: CATSRGGTSGGYEQFF. CDR3 DNA sequence: TGTGCCACCAGCAGAGGAGGGACTAGCGGGGGGTATGAGCAGTTCTTC.